This TCR beta chain was documented in a study of T cells of healthy individuals. This CDR3 contains 12 residues. The germline CDR1 and CDR2 sequences are ENHRY and SYGVKD. Trimming removed 1 base from V and 6 bases from J, with 6 bases in between. TCRdb reprocessed the 5' RACE reads via MiXCR and lists one record per CDR3 protein. Seen here are roughly 87,000 distinct CDR3 sequences, about 16% observed once, and the top ten hold roughly 6.1%. The receptor was isolated from a human donor in good health. The rearrangement uses TRBV10-3 and TRBJ1-1; D ambiguous. This chain's CDR3 is CAISEFKAEAFF. The CDR3, as DNA: TGTGCCATCAGTGAGTTCAAGGCTGAAGCTTTCTTT.